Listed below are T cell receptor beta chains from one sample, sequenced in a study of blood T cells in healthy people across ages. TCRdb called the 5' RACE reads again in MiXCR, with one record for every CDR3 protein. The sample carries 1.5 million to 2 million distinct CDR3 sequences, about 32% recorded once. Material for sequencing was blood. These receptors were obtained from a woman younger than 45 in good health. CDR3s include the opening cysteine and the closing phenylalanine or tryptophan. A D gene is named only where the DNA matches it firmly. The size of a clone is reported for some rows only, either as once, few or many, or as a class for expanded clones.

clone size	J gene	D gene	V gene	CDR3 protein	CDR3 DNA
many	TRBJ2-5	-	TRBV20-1	CSARERRMLETQYF	TGCAGTGCTAGAGAGCGGCGGATGTTGGAGACCCAGTACTTC
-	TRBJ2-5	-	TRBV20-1	CSARLFPKGETQYF	TGCAGTGCTAGGCTGTTCCCAAAGGGGGAGACCCAGTACTTC
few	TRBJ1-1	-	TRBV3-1	CASSPFGATEAFF	TGTGCCAGCAGCCCTTTTGGGGCCACTGAAGCTTTCTTT
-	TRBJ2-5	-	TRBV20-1	CSAARNQKETQYF	TGCAGTGCTGCCAGAAATCAGAAGGAGACCCAGTACTTC
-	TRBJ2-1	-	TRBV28	CASSFGASRSVDEQFF	TGTGCCAGCAGTTTTGGGGCTAGCAGGTCAGTCGATGAGCAGTTCTTC
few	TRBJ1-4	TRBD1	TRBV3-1	CASSPLSTNRGSQKLFF	TGTGCCAGCAGCCCCCTTTCTACCAACAGGGGAAGTCAAAAACTGTTTTTT
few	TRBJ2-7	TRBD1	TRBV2	CASKGTGGYEQYF	TGTGCCAGCAAAGGGACAGGGGGCTACGAGCAGTACTTC
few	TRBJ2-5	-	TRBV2	CASSEWSETQYF	TGTGCCAGCAGTGAATGGTCAGAGACCCAGTACTTC
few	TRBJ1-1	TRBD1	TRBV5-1	CASSSHGTGNTEAFF	TGCGCCAGCAGCTCGCATGGGACAGGGAATACTGAAGCTTTCTTT
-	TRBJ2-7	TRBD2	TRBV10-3	CAISPNRAGYEQYF	TGTGCCATCAGTCCAAACAGAGCGGGGTACGAGCAGTACTTC
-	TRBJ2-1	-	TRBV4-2	CASSQDGGNVNGQFF	TGTGCCAGCAGCCAAGATGGCGGGAACGTGAATGGGCAGTTCTTC
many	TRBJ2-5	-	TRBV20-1	CSARDYYLETQYF	TGCAGTGCTAGAGATTACTACTTAGAGACCCAGTACTTC
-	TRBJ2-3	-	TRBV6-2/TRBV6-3	CASSYSFKSDTRYF	TGTGCCAGCAGTTACTCTTTTAAATCAGATACGCGGTATTTT
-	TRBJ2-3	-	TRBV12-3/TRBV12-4	CASSDRSRTDTQYF	TGTGCCAGCAGTGACAGGTCACGCACAGATACGCAGTATTTT
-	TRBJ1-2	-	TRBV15	CATSRDEGLEGYTF	TGTGCCACCAGCAGAGACGAGGGGCTTGAAGGCTACACCTTC
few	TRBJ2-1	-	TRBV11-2	CASSLPLEQFF	TGTGCCAGCAGTTTACCCCTGGAGCAGTTCTTC
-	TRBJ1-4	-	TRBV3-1	CASSQDDSGREKLFF	TGTGCCAGCAGCCAAGATGACAGTGGGAGGGAAAAACTGTTTTTT
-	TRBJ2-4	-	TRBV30	CAWSVVEQYF	TGTGCCTGGAGTGTAGTTGAGCAGTACTTC
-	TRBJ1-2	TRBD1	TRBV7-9	CASSLRTGPPDYGYTF	TGTGCCAGCAGCCTCCGGACAGGGCCCCCAGACTATGGCTACACCTTC
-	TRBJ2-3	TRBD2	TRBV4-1	CASSRVLGGGAPDTQYF	TGCGCCAGCAGCCGGGTTCTCGGCGGGGGGGCCCCAGATACGCAGTATTTT
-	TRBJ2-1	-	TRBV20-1	CSAPRAGLVFNEQFF	TGCAGTGCCCCCCGGGCAGGGTTGGTTTTCAATGAGCAGTTCTTC